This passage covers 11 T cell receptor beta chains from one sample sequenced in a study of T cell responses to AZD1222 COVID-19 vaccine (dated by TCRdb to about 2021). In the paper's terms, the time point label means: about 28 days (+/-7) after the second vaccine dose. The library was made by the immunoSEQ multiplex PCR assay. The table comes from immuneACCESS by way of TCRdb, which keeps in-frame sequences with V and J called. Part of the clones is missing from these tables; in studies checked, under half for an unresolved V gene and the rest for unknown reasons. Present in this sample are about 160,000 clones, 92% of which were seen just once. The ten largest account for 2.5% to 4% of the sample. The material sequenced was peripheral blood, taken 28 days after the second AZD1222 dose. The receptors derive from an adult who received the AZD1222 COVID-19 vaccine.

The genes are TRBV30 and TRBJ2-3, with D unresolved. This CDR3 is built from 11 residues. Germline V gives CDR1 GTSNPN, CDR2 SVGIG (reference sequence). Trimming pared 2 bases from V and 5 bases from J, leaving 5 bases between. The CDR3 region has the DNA TGTGCCTGGAGTTCAGGAGATACGCAGTATTTT. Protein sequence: CAWSSGDTQYF.

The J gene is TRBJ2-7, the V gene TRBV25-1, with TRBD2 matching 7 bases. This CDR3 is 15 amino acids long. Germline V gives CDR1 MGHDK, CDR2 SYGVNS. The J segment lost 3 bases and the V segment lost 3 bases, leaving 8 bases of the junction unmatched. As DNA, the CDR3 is TGTGCCAGCAGTGATGGGTCTAGCGGAGACTACGAGCAGTACTTC. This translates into CASSDGSSGDYEQYF.

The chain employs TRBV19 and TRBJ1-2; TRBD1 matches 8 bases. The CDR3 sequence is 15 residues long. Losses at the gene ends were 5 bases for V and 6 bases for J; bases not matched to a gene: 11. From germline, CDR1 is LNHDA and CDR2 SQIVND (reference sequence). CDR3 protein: CASSAQTGGPDGYTF. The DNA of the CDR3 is TGTGCCAGTAGTGCCCAAACAGGGGGGCCCGATGGCTACACCTTC.

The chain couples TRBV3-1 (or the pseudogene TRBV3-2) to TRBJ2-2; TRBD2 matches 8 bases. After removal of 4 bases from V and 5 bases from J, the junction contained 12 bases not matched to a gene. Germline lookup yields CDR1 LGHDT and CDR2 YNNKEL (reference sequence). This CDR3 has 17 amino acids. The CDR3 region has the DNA TGTGCCAGCAGCCCAAGCGGGAGAGGGGTCGGGACCGGGGAGCTGTTTTTT. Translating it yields CASSPSGRGVGTGELFF.

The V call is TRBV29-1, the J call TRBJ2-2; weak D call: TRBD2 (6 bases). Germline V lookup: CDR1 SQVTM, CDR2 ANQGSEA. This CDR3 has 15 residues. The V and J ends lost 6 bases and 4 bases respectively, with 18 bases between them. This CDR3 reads CSVRLLADGTGELFF. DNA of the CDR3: TGCAGCGTACGCCTACTAGCAGATGGCACCGGGGAGCTGTTTTTT.

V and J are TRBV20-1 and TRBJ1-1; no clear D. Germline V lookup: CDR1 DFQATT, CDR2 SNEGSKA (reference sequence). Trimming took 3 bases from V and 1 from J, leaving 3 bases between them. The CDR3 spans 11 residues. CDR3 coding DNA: TGCAGTGCTAGGGCGAACACTGAAGCTTTCTTT. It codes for CSARANTEAFF.

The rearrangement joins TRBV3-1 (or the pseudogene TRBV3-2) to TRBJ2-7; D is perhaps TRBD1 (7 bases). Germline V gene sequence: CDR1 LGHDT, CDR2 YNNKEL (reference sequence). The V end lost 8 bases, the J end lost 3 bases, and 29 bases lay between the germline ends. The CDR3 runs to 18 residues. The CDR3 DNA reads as TGTGCCAGCGGAGGGTATTTCGGACAAGGCAGGGGGATCTACGAGCAGTACTTC. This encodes CASGGYFGQGRGIYEQYF.

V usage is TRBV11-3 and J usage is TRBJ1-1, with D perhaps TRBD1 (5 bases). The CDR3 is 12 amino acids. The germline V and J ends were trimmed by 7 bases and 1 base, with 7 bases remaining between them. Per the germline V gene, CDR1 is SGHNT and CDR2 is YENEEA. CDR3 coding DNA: TGTGCCAGCAAGGGGACGAACACTGAAGCTTTCTTT. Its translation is CASKGTNTEAFF.

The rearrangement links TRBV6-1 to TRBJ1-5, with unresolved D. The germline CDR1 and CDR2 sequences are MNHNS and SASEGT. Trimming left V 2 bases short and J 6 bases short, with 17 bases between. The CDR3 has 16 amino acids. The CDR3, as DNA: TGTGCCAGCAGTGAATACCTATTACAAGGAGGTCAGCCCCAGCATTTT. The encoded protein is CASSEYLLQGGQPQHF.

The chain's CDR3 is CASKVGGSYEQYF. The CDR3 DNA reads TGTGCCAGCAAGGTAGGAGGGAGTTACGAGCAGTACTTC. The J gene is TRBJ2-7, the V gene TRBV2; a weak D match, TRBD2 (6 bases). In germline, CDR1 is SNHLY, CDR2 FYNNEI. The CDR3 has 13 residues. V dropped 7 bases and J dropped 4 bases, with 14 bases sitting between them. The complete variable domain, with remaining parts taken from reference TRBV2 and TRBJ2-7, reads EPEVTQTPSHQVTQMGQEVILRCVPISNHLYFYWYRQILGQKVEFLVSFYNNEISEKSEIFDDQFSVERPDGSNFTLKIRSTKLEDSAMYFCASKVGGSYEQYFGPGTRLTVT.

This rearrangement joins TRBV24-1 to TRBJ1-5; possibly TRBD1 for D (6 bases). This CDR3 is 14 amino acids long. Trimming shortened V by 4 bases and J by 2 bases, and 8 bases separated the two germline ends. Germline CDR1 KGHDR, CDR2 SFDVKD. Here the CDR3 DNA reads TGTGCCACCAGTGAACGGACAGGCAATCAGCCCCAGCATTTT. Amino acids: CATSERTGNQPQHF.